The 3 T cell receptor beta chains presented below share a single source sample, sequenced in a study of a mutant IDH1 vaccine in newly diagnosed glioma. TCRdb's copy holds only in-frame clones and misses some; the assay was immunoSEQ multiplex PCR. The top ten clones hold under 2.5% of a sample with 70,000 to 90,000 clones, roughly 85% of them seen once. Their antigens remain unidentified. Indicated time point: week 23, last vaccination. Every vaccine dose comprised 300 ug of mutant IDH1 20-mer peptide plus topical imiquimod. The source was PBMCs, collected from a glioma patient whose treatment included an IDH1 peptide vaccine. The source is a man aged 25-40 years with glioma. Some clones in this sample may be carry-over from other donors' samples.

As DNA, the CDR3 is TGTGCCAGCAGCGACGGATTAGCCAAAAACATTCAGTACTTC. Translated: CASSDGLAKNIQYF. The chain couples TRBV6-1 to TRBJ2-4; the D is unclear. CDR3 length: 14 amino acids. V lost 6 bases to trimming and J lost 0 bases, with 9 bases between them. Germline V lookup: CDR1 MNHNS, CDR2 SASEGT.

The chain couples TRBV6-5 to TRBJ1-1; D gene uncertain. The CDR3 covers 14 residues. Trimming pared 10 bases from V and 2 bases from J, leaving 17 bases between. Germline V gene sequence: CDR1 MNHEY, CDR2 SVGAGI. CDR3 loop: CAIGERVINTEAFF. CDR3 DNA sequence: TGTGCCATTGGGGAACGGGTTATCAACACTGAAGCTTTCTTT.

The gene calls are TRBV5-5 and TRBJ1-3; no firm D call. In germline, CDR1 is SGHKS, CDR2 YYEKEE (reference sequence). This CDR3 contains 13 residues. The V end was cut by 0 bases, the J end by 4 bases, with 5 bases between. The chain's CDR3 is CASSLAGGNTIYF. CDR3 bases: TGTGCCAGCAGCTTGGCGGGGGGAAACACCATATATTTT.